This T cell receptor (beta chain) was recovered during a study of early T cells in non-severe SARS-CoV-2 infection. Study as a whole: It was bulk RNA from unsorted whole blood that was sequenced, and the chains were unpaired.

The CDR3 has 15 residues. The J segment lost 0 bases and the V segment lost 2 bases, leaving 1 base of the junction unmatched. CDR1 is SGHTA, CDR2 FQGNSA, per germline. The library protocol tagged individual cDNA molecules with unique molecular identifiers. Using its own MiXCR run on the 5' RACE reads, TCRdb lists one record per CDR3 protein. The table has more than 85,000 distinct CDR3 sequences, around 16% seen once. Findings of the study overall: The matching step, a VDJdb search, favored anti-spike CD8 responses and missed private and CD4 specificities.

This clonotype has a handful of counts. The antigen is undetermined. This chain connects TRBV7-2 to TRBJ2-3, with 8 nucleotides matching TRBD1. Sample: whole blood. The TCR was taken from an adult who was a healthcare worker with PCR-confirmed SARS-CoV-2 infection or an uninfected control (not recorded which). CDR3 nucleotide sequence: TGTGCCAGCAGCTTACAGGGGGCTAGCACAGATACGCAGTATTTT. It is translated as CASSLQGASTDTQYF.